This TCR beta chain was recorded in a study of T cells in women clearing cervical HPV infection. Study information: Cases: HPV16-related CIN3 or worse on histology, 2 invasive cancers.

Study outcomes and limitations: T-cell numbers per sample were unknown and may explain richness differences.

HPV was found by MY09/MY11 PCR and dot-blot genotyping. CDR1 is SGHVS, CDR2 FNYEAQ, per germline. The CDR3 loop spans 14 amino acids. immunoSEQ multiplex PCR used an average of 1200 ng genomic DNA. The assay was immunoSEQ multiplex PCR, and TCRdb's table has in-frame clones only and misses some. The sample's table shows roughly 30,000 clones. Regarding this clone: Its antigen remains unidentified. The read halts 3 residues ahead of the CDR3 end, with the missing end drawn from the germline J gene.

The sequence was obtained from a woman between 18 and 69 years old with a cervical HPV16 infection that either progressed to CIN3+ or cleared (not recorded which). This sequence joins TRBV7-6 and TRBJ1-1, with D uncertain. The sample consisted of blood buffy coat. Partial CDR3 DNA: TGTGCCAGCAGCTTAGAACTAGCGGGAATTACA. It specifies CASSLELAGIT. From start to end, the CDR3 is CASSLELAGITAFF.